This TCR beta chain comes out of a study of T cell changes during pregnancy in multiple sclerosis (dated 2019 in TCRdb). Looking at the study overall: The study examined how the T cell repertoire changed over the course of pregnancy in women with multiple sclerosis.

Preparation of the library involved the immunoSEQ multiplex PCR assay. Drawn from immuneACCESS, this table holds only the in-frame rearrangements with V and J called that TCRdb kept. Clones are partly lost; checked studies trace under half to an unresolved V gene and leave the rest unexplained. The sample profile shows tens of thousands of clones; about 90% of them were found once. The biggest ten clones account for 2.3% of the sample. According to the germline V gene (reference sequence), CDR1 reads MNHNY and CDR2 reads SVGAGI. CDR3 length: 14 amino acids, cysteine to phenylalanine. This entry keeps only the CDR3 DNA: 42 bases, framed from base 1. V is clipped by 2 bases and J by 0 bases, and the sequence between their germline boundaries is 5 bases long. On this clone itself: Its antigen is not yet known. The sample holds no much larger clone one base away, and base qualities are not on file.

This sample comprised peripheral blood, obtained in the first trimester of pregnancy. This sequence was found in a female donor with multiple sclerosis, enrolled in a pregnancy study. Recombination joined TRBV6-6 with TRBJ1-3; the D gene remains uncertain. CDR3 region: CASSYPGSGNTIYF. The DNA sequence is given as TGTGCCAGCAGTTACCCCGGCTCTGGAAACACCATATATTTT.